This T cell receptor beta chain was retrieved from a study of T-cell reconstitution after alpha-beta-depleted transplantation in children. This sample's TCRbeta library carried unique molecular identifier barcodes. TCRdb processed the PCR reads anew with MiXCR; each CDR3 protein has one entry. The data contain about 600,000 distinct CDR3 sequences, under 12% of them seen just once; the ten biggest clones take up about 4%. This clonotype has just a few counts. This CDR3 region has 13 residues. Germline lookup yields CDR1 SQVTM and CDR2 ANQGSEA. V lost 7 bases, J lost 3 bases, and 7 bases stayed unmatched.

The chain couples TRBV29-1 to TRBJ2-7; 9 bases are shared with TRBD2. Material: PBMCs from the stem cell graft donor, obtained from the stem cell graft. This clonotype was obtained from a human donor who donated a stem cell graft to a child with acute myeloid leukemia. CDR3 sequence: CSALGAGGYEQYF. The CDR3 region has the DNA TGCAGCGCCCTGGGAGCGGGGGGCTACGAGCAGTACTTC.